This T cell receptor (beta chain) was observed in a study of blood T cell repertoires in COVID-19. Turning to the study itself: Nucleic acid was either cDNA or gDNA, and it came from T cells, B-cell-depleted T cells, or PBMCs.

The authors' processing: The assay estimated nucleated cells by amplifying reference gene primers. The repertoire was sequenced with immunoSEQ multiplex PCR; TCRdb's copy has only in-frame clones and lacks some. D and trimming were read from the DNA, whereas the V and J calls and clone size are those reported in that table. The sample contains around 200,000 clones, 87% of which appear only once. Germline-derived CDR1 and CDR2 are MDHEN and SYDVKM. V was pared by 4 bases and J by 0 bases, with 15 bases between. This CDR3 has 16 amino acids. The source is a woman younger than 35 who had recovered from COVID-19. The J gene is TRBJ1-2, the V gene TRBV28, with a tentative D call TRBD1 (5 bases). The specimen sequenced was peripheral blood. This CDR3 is CASSSLMEGPNYGYTF. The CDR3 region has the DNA TGTGCCAGCAGTTCCCTAATGGAGGGGCCTAACTATGGCTACACCTTC.